This TCR beta chain appears in the sequencing data of a study of blood T cell repertoires in COVID-19. Method: immunoSEQ multiplex PCR; TCRdb's copy keeps in-frame clones and lacks some. Of over 15,000 clones listed, 90% to 95% are singletons. There are 18 residues in the CDR3. Per the germline V gene, CDR1 is MNHEY and CDR2 is SVGEGT. The V and J ends lost 3 bases and 0 bases respectively, with 18 bases between them. The V call is TRBV6-2 or TRBV6-3, the J call TRBJ1-3; TRBD1 is a possible D gene (5 bases). Material: peripheral blood. This TCR derives from a human donor in a cohort sampled during active COVID-19. The CDR3 DNA follows: TGTGCCAGCAGTTATCTCCATACGGGGGGATTCTCTGGAAACACCATATATTTT. It is translated as CASSYLHTGGFSGNTIYF.